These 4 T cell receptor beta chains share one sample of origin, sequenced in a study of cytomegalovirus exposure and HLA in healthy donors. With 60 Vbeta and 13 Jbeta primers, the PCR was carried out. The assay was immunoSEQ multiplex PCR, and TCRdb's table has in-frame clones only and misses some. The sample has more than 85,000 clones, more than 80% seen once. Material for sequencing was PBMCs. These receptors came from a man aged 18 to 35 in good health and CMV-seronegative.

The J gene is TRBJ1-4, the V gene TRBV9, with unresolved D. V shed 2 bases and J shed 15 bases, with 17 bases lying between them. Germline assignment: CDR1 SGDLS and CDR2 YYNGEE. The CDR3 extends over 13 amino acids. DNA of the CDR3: TGTGCCAGCAGCGTTCACCATGATGGCGCGGTGTTTTTT. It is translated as CASSVHHDGAVFF.

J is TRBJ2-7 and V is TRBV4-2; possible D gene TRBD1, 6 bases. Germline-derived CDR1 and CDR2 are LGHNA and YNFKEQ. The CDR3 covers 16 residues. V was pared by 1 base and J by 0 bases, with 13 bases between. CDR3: CASSQGLGASSYEQYF. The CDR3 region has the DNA TGTGCCAGCAGCCAAGGGTTGGGGGCTAGCTCCTACGAGCAGTACTTC.

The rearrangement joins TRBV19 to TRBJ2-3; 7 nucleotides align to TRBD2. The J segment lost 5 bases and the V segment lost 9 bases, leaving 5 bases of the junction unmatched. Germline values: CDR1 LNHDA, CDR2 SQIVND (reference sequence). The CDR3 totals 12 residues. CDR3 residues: CASRTGGDTQYF. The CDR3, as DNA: TGTGCCAGCCGGACGGGGGGAGATACGCAGTATTTT.

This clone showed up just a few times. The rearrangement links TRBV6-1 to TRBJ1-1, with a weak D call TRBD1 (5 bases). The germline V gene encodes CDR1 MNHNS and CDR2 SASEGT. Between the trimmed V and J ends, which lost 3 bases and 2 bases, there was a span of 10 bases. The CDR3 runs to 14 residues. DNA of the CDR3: TGTGCCAGCAGTGATAAACGGACAAACACTGAAGCTTTCTTT. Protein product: CASSDKRTNTEAFF.